A selection of T cell receptor beta chains follows, all from one sample in a study of T cells in localized non-small cell lung cancer. TCRdb's copy holds only in-frame clones and misses some; the assay was immunoSEQ multiplex PCR. The sample yields about 3,500 clones, around 21% seen once. This sample comprised lung tumor tissue, obtained before any cancer treatment. The receptors originated from a female donor older than 55 with stage II lung adenocarcinoma. The conserved cysteine and the conserved F or W are not part of the CDR3 here. The D gene is left open where the match is weak.

d_call v_call cdr3_aa
. TRBV11-3 ASSLKRGNTEAF
. TRBV11-3 ASSPTGGSGNTIY
. TRBV5-1 ASSLGEARARETQY
. TRBV11-3 ASSRDRQIPTDTQY
. TRBV11-3 ASSPRDTQETQY
. TRBV9 ATKGGALATNTQY
TRBD1 TRBV30 ATRQGQGYT
TRBD1 TRBV28 AIGSGGAQTEAF
TRBD1 TRBV11-3 ASSLLRDSYETQY
TRBD2 TRBV6-8 ASRGGRSDTGELF
. TRBV25-1 ASSEPTENTEAF
. TRBV6-8 ASIASGSYEQY
. TRBV18 ASSLAKSDSQH
. TRBV28 ASSFRLSEQF
TRBD1 TRBV6-8 ASRLGTGFGGELF
. TRBV29-1 SCEGGTQGGYT
. TRBV11-3 ASSPASSSYEQY
. TRBV28 ASSLHRVMEAF
. TRBV11-3 ASSSVRGLQETQY
. TRBV5-1 ASSLDGGRGEKLF
TRBD2 TRBV5-1 ASTRGVAGTGELF
. TRBV6-8 ATKASGSSYEQY
TRBD2 TRBV6-8 ASSPTKLRTSGSFDEQF
TRBD2 TRBV28 ASSSLSVSGRARETQY
TRBD1 TRBV19 ASSVQGAGNQPQH
. TRBV6-7 AILGGTEAF
TRBD2 TRBV9 ASSRDSGRAGTGELF
. TRBV28 ASSLYTLTRGGYT
. TRBV18 ASSPNIGRVYEQY
. TRBV18 ASSPDFSNQPQH
TRBD2 TRBV11-3 ASSPGLAGVGETQY
. TRBV28 ASRLGGNYGYT
. TRBV11-3 ASSLGDDMNTEAF
TRBD2 TRBV28 ASSFSGIQETQY
. TRBV29-1 SVVGITREKLF
. TRBV11-3 ASSLTGSYNEQF
. TRBV6-8 ASRPFTLGNTEAF
. TRBV19 ASSMGAMGTEAF
. TRBV6-8 ASFPHQGSGYEQY
. TRBV11-3 ASSFPGTWDEKLF
TRBD2 TRBV28 ASTPGTSKAKNIQY
. TRBV19 ASSIYPEKRDQPQH
. TRBV19 ASSINLGPYEQY
. TRBV29-1 SVRTAGSSGDYGYT
TRBD1 TRBV23-1 ASSFQGAGGYT
. TRBV11-3 ASSRGRTGTSNYGYT
. TRBV6-8 ASSRTVSQETQY
. TRBV25-1 ASSGQFNTEAF
TRBD2 TRBV11-3 ASSGTRGGVDTQY
TRBD1 TRBV11-3 ASSQASGQGAYGYT
TRBD1 TRBV28 ASSLYRGRGYT
. TRBV30 AWSVLRAGELF
. TRBV28 ASSWDPGGNDQPQH
. TRBV18 ASSPTMNTEAF
TRBD2 TRBV11-3 ASSLTSGSETQY